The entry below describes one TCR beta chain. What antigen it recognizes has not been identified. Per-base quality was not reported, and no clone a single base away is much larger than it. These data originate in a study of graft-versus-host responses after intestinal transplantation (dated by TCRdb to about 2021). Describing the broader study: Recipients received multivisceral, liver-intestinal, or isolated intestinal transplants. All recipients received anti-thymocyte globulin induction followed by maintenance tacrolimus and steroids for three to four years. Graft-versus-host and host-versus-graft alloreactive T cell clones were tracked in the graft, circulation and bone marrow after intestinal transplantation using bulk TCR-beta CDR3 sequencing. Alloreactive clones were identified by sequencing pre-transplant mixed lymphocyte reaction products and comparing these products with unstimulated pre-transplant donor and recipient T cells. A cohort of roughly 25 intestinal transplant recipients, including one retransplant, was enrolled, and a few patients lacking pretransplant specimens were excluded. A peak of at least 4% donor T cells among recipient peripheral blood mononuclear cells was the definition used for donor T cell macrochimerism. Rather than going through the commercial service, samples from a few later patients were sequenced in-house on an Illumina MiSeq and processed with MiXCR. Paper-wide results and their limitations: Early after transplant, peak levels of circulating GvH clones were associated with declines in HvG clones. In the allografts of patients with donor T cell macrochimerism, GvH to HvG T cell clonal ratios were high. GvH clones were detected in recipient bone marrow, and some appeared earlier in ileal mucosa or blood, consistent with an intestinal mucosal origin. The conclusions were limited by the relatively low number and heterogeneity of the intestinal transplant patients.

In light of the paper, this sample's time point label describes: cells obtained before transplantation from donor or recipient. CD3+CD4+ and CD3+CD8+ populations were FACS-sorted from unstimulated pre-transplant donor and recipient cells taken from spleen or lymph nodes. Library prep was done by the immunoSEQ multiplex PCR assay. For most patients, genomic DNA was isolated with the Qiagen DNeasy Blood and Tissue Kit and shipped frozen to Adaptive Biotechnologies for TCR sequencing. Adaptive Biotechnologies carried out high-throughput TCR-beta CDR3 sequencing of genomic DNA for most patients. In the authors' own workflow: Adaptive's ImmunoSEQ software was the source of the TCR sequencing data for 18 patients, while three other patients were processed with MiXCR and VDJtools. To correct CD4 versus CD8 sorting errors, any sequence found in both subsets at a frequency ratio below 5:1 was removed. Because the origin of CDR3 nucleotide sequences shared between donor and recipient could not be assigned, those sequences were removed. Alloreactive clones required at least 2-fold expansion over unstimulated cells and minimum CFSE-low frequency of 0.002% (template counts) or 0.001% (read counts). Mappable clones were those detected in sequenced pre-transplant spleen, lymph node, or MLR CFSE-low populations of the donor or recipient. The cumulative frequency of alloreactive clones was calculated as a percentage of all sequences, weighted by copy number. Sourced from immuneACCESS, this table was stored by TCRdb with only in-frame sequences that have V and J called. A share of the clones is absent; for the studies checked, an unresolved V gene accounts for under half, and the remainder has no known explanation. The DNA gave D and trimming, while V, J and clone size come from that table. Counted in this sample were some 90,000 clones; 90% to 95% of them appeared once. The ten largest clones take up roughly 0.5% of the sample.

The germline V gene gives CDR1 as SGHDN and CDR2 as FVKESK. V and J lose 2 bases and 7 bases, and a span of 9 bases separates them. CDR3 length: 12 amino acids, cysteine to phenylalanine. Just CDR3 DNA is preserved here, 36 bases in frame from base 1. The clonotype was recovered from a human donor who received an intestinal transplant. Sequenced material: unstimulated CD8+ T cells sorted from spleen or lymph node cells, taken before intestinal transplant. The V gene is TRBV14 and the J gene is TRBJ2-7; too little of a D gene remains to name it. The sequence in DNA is TGTGCCAGCAGCCAACTTCAGTTGGAGCAGTACTTC. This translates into CASSQLQLEQYF.